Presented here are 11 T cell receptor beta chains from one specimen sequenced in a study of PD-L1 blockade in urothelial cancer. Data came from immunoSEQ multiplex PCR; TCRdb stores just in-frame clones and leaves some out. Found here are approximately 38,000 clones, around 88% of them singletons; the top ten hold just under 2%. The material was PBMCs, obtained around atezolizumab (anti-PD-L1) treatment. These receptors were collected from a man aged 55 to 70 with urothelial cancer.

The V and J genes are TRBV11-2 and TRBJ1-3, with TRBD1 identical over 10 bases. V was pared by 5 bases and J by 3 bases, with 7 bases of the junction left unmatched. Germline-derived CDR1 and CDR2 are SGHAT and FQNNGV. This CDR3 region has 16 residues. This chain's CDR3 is CASSLETGGYGNTIYF. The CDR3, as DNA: TGTGCCAGCAGCCTCGAGACAGGGGGCTATGGAAACACCATATATTTT.

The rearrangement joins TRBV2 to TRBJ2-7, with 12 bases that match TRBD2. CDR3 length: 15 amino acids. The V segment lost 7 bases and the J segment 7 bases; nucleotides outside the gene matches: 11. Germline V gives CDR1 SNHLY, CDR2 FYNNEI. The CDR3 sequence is CASNLPLAGGREQYF. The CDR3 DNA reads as TGTGCCAGCAACCTGCCACTAGCGGGAGGTCGAGAGCAGTACTTC. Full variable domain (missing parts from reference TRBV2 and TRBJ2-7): EPEVTQTPSHQVTQMGQEVILRCVPISNHLYFYWYRQILGQKVEFLVSFYNNEISEKSEIFDDQFSVERPDGSNFTLKIRSTKLEDSAMYFCASNLPLAGGREQYFGPGTRLTVT.

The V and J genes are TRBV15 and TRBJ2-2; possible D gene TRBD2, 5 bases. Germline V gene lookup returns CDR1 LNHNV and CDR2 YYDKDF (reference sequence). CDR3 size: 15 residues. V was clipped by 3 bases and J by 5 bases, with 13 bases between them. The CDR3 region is CATSSRAPGTGELFF. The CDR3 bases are TGTGCCACCAGCAGCAGAGCCCCGGGGACCGGGGAGCTGTTTTTT.

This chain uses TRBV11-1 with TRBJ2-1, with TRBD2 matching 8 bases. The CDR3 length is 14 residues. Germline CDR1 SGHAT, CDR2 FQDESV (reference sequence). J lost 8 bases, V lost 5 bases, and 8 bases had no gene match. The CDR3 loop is CASSRVAGSDEQFF. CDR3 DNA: TGTGCCAGCAGCCGGGTAGCGGGAAGCGATGAGCAGTTCTTC.

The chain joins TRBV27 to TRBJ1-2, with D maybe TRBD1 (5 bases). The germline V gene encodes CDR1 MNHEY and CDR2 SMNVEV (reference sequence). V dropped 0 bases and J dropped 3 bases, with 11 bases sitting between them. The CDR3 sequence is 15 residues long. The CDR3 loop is CASSLSAQDHYGYTF. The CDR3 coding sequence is TGTGCCAGCAGTTTATCGGCACAGGATCACTATGGCTACACCTTC.

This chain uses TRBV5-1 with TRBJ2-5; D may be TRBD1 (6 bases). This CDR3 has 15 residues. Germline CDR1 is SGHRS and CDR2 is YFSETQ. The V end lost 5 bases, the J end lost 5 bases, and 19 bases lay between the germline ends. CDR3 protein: CASSTGQLSMETQYF. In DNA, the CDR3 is TGCGCCAGCAGTACCGGACAGCTTAGTATGGAGACCCAGTACTTC.

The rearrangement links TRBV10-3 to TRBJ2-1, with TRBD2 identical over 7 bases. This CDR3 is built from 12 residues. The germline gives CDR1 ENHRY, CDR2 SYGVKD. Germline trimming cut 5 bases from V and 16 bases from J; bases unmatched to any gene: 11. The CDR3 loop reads CAISREGGPPFF. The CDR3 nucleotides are TGTGCCATCAGTAGGGAGGGCGGGCCACCTTTCTTC.

As DNA, the CDR3 is TGTGCCAGCTCACCCGGACAGTTCCAAGAGACCCAGTACTTC. It codes for CASSPGQFQETQYF. The gene calls are TRBV18 and TRBJ2-5; tentative D call: TRBD1 (6 bases). This CDR3 is 14 amino acids long. Trimming removed 3 bases from V and 1 base from J, with 9 bases in between. Germline V gene sequence: CDR1 KGHSH, CDR2 LQKENI.

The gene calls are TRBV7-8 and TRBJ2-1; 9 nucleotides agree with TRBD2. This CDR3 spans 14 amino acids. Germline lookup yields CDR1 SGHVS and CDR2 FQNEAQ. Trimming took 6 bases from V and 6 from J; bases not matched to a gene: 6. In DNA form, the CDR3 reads TGTGCCAGCAGGTTTAGCGGGAGCGGCAATGAGCAGTTCTTC. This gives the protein CASRFSGSGNEQFF.

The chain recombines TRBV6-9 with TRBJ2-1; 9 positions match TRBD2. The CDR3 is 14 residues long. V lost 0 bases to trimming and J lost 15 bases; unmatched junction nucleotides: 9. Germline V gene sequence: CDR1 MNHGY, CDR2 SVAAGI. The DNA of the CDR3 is TGTGCCAGCAGTTATTCGAGTCTAGCGGGGTTGGCGTTCTTC. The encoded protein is CASSYSSLAGLAFF.

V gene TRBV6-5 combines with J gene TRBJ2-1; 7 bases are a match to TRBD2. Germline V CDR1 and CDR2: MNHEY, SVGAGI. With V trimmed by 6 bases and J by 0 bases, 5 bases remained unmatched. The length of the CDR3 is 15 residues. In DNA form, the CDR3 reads TGTGCCAGCAGAAGAAGCGGGGTCTCCTACAATGAGCAGTTCTTC. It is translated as CASRRSGVSYNEQFF.